Listed below are T cell receptor beta chains from one sample, sequenced in a study of T cells in Graves' hyperthyroidism and ophthalmopathy. TCRdb used MiXCR to reprocess the multiplex PCR reads, holding one entry per CDR3 protein. The data hold about 520,000 distinct CDR3 sequences, with less than 25% observed a single time. The sequencing input was blood. These receptors were taken from a woman aged 25 to 45 with Graves' ophthalmopathy. The conserved cysteine and the conserved F or W are not part of the CDR3 here.

j_call v_call cdr3_aa
TRBJ1-3 TRBV11-2 ASSLVTGGSGNTIY
TRBJ2-5 TRBV30 AWSVSGAERRETQY
TRBJ2-2 TRBV3-1 ASSVRGGSTGELF
TRBJ1-3 TRBV11-2 ASSSPYGHGGNTIY
TRBJ2-2 TRBV11-2 ASSFPSDSPNTGELF
TRBJ1-1 TRBV11-1 ASSLKGQGMGTEAF
TRBJ1-2 TRBV6-2/TRBV6-3 ASSYTHRGGETPYGYT
TRBJ2-5 TRBV14 ASSPGVWTSTQETQY
TRBJ1-2 TRBV28 ASSSDRSPSANYGYT
TRBJ1-1 TRBV6-2/TRBV6-3 ASSQLVRPNTEAF
TRBJ2-7 TRBV28 ASTATRDEQY
TRBJ1-1 TRBV4-1 ASSQEWGGTEAF
TRBJ2-7 TRBV4-1 ASSLQAGGPTYEQY
TRBJ1-5 TRBV9 ASSVGEGVGQPQH
TRBJ2-4 TRBV7-3 ASSTTGGEWDIQY
TRBJ2-5 TRBV10-3 AISESLGRGQETQY